The 17 T cell receptor beta chains reported below all come from one sample, sequenced in a study of blood T cells in healthy people across ages. A sample-barcoded 5' primer and a J-beta primer mix were used in a second PCR of roughly 6 to 11 cycles. TCRdb analysed the 5' RACE reads with MiXCR anew, one entry per CDR3 protein. Of under 2,000,000 distinct CDR3 sequences detected, about 49% appear once; the ten largest clones hold 2.1%. The material sequenced was blood. The receptors originated from a woman in her 40s in good health.

Details on this clonotype: This may come from a read error, since a much larger clone is one base off. This sequence joins TRBV6-2 or TRBV6-3 and TRBJ1-2; D is uncertain. Germline loops: CDR1 MNHEY, CDR2 SVGEGT. CDR3 length: 12 amino acids. V lost 0 bases, J lost 6 bases, and 5 bases lay in between. CDR3 sequence (DNA): TGTGCCAGCAGTTACTCGGTGGATGGCTACACCTTC. Amino acid sequence: CASSYSVDGYTF.

The gene calls are TRBV10-1 and TRBJ2-1, with TRBD1 matching 9 bases. The CDR3 has 15 residues. The V gene end was trimmed by 6 bases and the J gene end by 5 bases; junction bases not matched to a gene: 8. CDR1 is WNHNN and CDR2 is SYGVQD in the germline V gene (reference sequence). DNA of the CDR3: TGCGCCAGCAGCGCACCGGGACAGGGCGACAATGAGCAGTTCTTC. It translates to CASSAPGQGDNEQFF.

The chain is built from TRBV28 and TRBJ1-5, with a tentative D call TRBD1 (5 bases). Germline V gene sequence: CDR1 MDHEN, CDR2 SYDVKM. CDR3 length equals 15 residues. Trimming cost V 7 bases and J 1 base, with 14 bases left between them. The CDR3 here is CASTPREFSNQPQHF. For the CDR3, the DNA is TGTGCCAGCACCCCCAGGGAATTCAGCAATCAGCCCCAGCATTTT.

In this sample, this clonotype turned up a few times. V is TRBV27 and J is TRBJ2-4; TRBD1 might be the D (5 bases). Matching the DNA end better, TRBJ2-5 makes the J call doubtful. Germline V gene data show CDR1 as MNHEY and CDR2 as SMNVEV (reference sequence). The CDR3 covers 15 residues. The CDR3 bases are TGTGCCAGCAGTTTTTTTGGGGCAGCCGTTGAGACCCAGTACTTC. The encoded protein is CASSFFGAAVETQYF.

The genes are TRBV7-9 and TRBJ2-7; 9 bases line up with TRBD1. The CDR3 contains 15 residues. V lost 2 bases and J lost 3; bases outside the gene matches: 5. CDR1 and CDR2 (germline): SEHNR, FQNEAQ (reference sequence). CDR3 sequence reads: CASSLTSGQGYEQYF. CDR3 nucleotides: TGTGCCAGCAGCTTAACGTCGGGACAGGGCTACGAGCAGTACTTC.

This rearrangement joins TRBV4-1 to TRBJ1-1, with a weak D call TRBD1 (5 bases). The CDR3 is made up of 16 amino acids. Looked up from germline, CDR1 is MGHRA and CDR2 is YSYEKL. V lost 4 bases, J lost 3 bases, and 18 bases lay in between. CDR3 coding DNA: TGCGCCAGCAGCCCCTTCGATCCCCTGGGGGACACTGAAGCTTTCTTT. It yields the protein CASSPFDPLGDTEAFF.

This rearrangement joins TRBV20-1 to TRBJ2-1; 10 bases are a match to TRBD1. The J call may be in error: the DNA end matches TRBJ2-7 better. Germline V gene lookup returns CDR1 DFQATT and CDR2 SNEGSKA (reference sequence). This CDR3 is 15 amino acids long. CDR3 bases: TGCAGTGCTAGCCCGGACAGGGGGGCCTACAATGAGCAGTACTTC. This codes for CSASPDRGAYNEQYF.

This chain joins TRBV12-3 or TRBV12-4 and TRBJ2-5; D perhaps matches TRBD1 (6 bases). V dropped 6 bases and J dropped 10 bases, with 15 bases sitting between them. The CDR3 runs 12 residues. CDR3 amino acids: CASRSTKGDQYF. The DNA for the CDR3 is TGTGCCAGCAGATCTACGAAGGGGGACCAGTACTTC.

The chain carries TRBV9 and TRBJ2-6; D ambiguous. Germline V lookup: CDR1 SGDLS, CDR2 YYNGEE. The CDR3 has 15 residues. Trimming took off 4 bases at V and 0 bases at J, with 8 bases between the two ends. The CDR3 nucleotides are TGTGCCAGCAGCACGGAAGGCTCTGGGGCCAACGTCCTGACTTTC. As protein: CASSTEGSGANVLTF.

The CDR3 sequence: CASSSGGRLETQYF. The DNA of the CDR3 is TGTGCCAGCAGCTCTGGGGGACGGCTGGAGACCCAGTACTTC. This chain uses TRBV5-4 with TRBJ2-5; perhaps D is TRBD1 or TRBD2 (5 bases each). The ends were cut back, 3 bases at V and 5 bases at J, with 14 bases in the middle. The CDR3 is 14 amino acids. Germline CDR1 SGHNT, CDR2 YYREEE (reference sequence).

This clonotype was found a few times. J is TRBJ2-5 and V is TRBV10-3; D might be TRBD2 (7 bases). The germline V gene has CDR1 ENHRY and CDR2 SYGVKD. This CDR3 has 14 amino acids. Trimming removed 6 bases at V and 5 bases at J, with 16 bases between. The CDR3 region is CAISQGGGRETQYF. The CDR3 DNA reads TGTGCCATCAGCCAGGGCGGGGGCAGGGAGACCCAGTACTTC.

The chain has TRBV20-1 and TRBJ2-5, with 8 bases fitting TRBD1. Germline V CDR1 and CDR2: DFQATT, SNEGSKA (reference sequence). Germline trimming cut 0 bases from V and 3 bases from J; bases unmatched to any gene: 6. CDR3 length: 15 residues. Written as DNA, the CDR3 is TGCAGTGCTAGAGAACTGGGACAGGTGAAAGAGACCCAGTACTTC. Translation: CSARELGQVKETQYF.

This sequence joins TRBV10-3 and TRBJ2-3; perhaps TRBD1 as D (6 bases). Germline V gene sequence: CDR1 ENHRY, CDR2 SYGVKD. V was trimmed by 4 bases and J by 1 base, leaving 9 bases between them. This CDR3 is built from 14 residues. The CDR3 bases are TGTGCCATCAGTGTGGCAGGGGGCACAGATACGCAGTATTTT. Protein: CAISVAGGTDTQYF.

Comment on this clonotype: The junction and the germline gene differ at one end; a read error may be behind it. V gene TRBV6-2 or TRBV6-3 combines with J gene TRBJ2-3; D might be TRBD1 (6 bases). Germline values: CDR1 MNHEY, CDR2 SVGEGT. This CDR3 region has 16 residues. Written as DNA, the CDR3 is TGTGCCAGCAGTTGGGGGACACAGGGCCCCACAGGTACGCAGTATTTT. Protein sequence: CASSWGTQGPTGTQYF.

The chain joins TRBV7-9 to TRBJ2-1; possibly TRBD2 for D (6 bases). The CDR3 is made up of 16 amino acids. Trimming removed 10 bases at V and 6 bases at J, with 25 bases between. Germline V gene lookup returns CDR1 SEHNR and CDR2 FQNEAQ (reference sequence). In DNA form, the CDR3 reads TGTGCCAACATCTCGAGCGGGCGAGGGGACTTCAATGAGCAGTTCTTC. This encodes CANISSGRGDFNEQFF.

Turning to this clonotype: Relative to the germline gene, one junction end is altered; a read error may explain this. The chain is built from TRBV4-3 and TRBJ1-4, with D maybe TRBD1 (5 bases). CDR1 LGHNA and CDR2 YSLEER come from the germline V gene. The CDR3 runs to 15 residues. This chain's CDR3 is CASGQDSGLDEKLFF. In DNA, the CDR3 is TGCGCCAGCGGCCAAGATTCAGGGTTGGATGAAAAACTGTTTTTT.

This clonotype was seen more than once but under ten times. The rearrangement links TRBV9 to TRBJ2-1; TRBD2 might be the D (6 bases). Germline V gives CDR1 SGDLS, CDR2 YYNGEE. The CDR3 extends over 16 amino acids. The V gene lost 3 bases and the J gene lost 2 bases, with 15 bases spanning the gap. The CDR3 region is CASSARLAGPYNEQFF. For the CDR3, the DNA is TGTGCCAGCAGCGCCCGACTGGCGGGACCCTACAATGAGCAGTTCTTC. The full variable domain, its missing parts supplied by reference TRBV9 and TRBJ2-1, is DSGVTQTPKHLITATGQRVTLRCSPRSGDLSVYWYQQSLDQGLQFLIQYYNGEERAKGNILERFSAQQFPDLHSELNLSSLELGDSALYFCASSARLAGPYNEQFFGPGTRLTVL.